The TCR beta chain under discussion was sequenced for a study of blood T cell repertoires in COVID-19. As originally analysed: Estimation of nucleated cell counts was performed using reference gene primer amplification. Assay used: immunoSEQ multiplex PCR; TCRdb lists only in-frame clones, some missing. V and J calls and clone size are as listed in that table; D and trimming were resolved from the DNA. The data show about 82,000 clones, around 78% seen once. There are 13 residues in the CDR3. With 9 bases removed from V and 1 base from J, the gap between germline ends came to 12 bases. Germline V CDR1 and CDR2: SNHLY, FYNNEI.

The sequenced material came from peripheral blood. J is TRBJ2-5 and V is TRBV2; a possible D gene is TRBD2 (5 bases). This TCR derives from a man aged 55 to 70 with COVID-19, enrolled during active disease. The CDR3 DNA reads as TGTGCCAGTCAGAGGGATCTCCAAGAGACCCAGTACTTC. Translating gives CASQRDLQETQYF. Combining the CDR3 with reference TRBV2 and TRBJ2-5 gives the whole variable domain EPEVTQTPSHQVTQMGQEVILRCVPISNHLYFYWYRQILGQKVEFLVSFYNNEISEKSEIFDDQFSVERPDGSNFTLKIRSTKLEDSAMYFCASQRDLQETQYFGPGTRLLVL.